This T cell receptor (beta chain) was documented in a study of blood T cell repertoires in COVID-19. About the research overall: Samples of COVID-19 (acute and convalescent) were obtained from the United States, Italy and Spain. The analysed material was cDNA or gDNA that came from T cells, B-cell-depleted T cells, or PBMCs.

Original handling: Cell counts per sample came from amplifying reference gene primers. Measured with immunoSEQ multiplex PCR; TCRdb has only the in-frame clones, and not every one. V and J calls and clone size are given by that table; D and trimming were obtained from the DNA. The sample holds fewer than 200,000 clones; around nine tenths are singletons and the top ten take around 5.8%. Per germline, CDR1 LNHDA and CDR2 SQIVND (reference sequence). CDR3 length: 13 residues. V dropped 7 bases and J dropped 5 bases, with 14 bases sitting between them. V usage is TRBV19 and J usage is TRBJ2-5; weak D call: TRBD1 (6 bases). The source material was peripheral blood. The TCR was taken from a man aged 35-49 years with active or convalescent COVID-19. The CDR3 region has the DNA TGTGCCAGTAATCTGGGGGCAGGGGAGACCCAGTACTTC. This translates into CASNLGAGETQYF.